The clone carrying this T cell receptor beta chain was seen a few times. Its antigen is unknown. This specimen comes from a study of T-cell reconstitution after alpha-beta-depleted transplantation in children. Findings of the study overall: Alpha-beta T cells about two months after transplant reportedly derived from several hundred expanded graft clones. Newly produced T cells mostly provided counts and TCRbeta diversity after one year, as hyperexpanded clones declined. At day 60, the high TCRbeta diversity found in some patients originated from recipient T cells and thymic progenitors that had survived.

Trimming cost V 0 bases and J 3 bases, with 12 bases left between them. CDR3 length: 15 amino acids. The V gene's germline CDR1 is SGHRS and CDR2 YFSETQ. Library preparation (for TCRbeta) was performed with unique molecular identifiers. TCRdb ran MiXCR on the PCR reads and lists one entry per CDR3 protein. The sample holds fewer than 550,000 distinct CDR3 sequences, around 15% seen once. This chain joins TRBV5-1 and TRBJ2-5; D is uncertain. Sequenced material: PBMCs, mostly from graft donor cells, taken 360 days after TCRalphabeta/CD19-depleted stem cell transplant. This TCR came from a boy under two years old who had a stem cell transplant for Wiskott-Aldrich syndrome, so the T cells may come from the graft donor. In nucleotides, the CDR3 is TGCGCCAGCAGCTTGGGAGTCCCTCGCGAAGAGACCCAGTACTTC. As protein: CASSLGVPREETQYF.